The 2 T cell receptor beta chains below come from one sample, sequenced in a study of blood T cell repertoires in COVID-19. Clones were read by immunoSEQ multiplex PCR, and TCRdb kept only the in-frame ones, dropping some. The sample has about 430,000 clones, roughly 88% seen once; the top ten hold 1.4%. The sequencing input was PBMCs or T cells enriched from blood (not recorded which). These receptors all stem from a woman aged 18-29 years who had been exposed to COVID-19.

This clone was detected only once. The chain links TRBV7-2 to TRBJ1-4; 7 bases agree with TRBD1. CDR1 and CDR2 from the germline V gene are SGHTA and FQGNSA. The CDR3 runs to 15 residues. V dropped 0 bases and J dropped 6; count of bases not matched to a gene: 4. The CDR3 loop reads CASSLAWQGDEKLFF. The CDR3 bases are TGTGCCAGCAGCTTAGCGTGGCAGGGGGATGAAAAACTGTTTTTT. Full variable domain (remainder filled in from reference TRBV7-2 and TRBJ1-4): GAGVSQSPSNKVTEKGKDVELRCDPISGHTALYWYRQSLGQGLEFLIYFQGNSAPDKSGLPSDRFSAERTGGSVSTLTIQRTQQEDSAVYLCASSLAWQGDEKLFFGSGTQLSVL.

The chain is built from TRBV9 and TRBJ1-3; 8 bases fit TRBD1. The CDR3 has 16 residues. Germline V lookup: CDR1 SGDLS, CDR2 YYNGEE. Unmatched junction bases numbered 6, after V lost 3 bases and J lost 1 base. The CDR3 DNA reads TGTGCCAGCAGCGAGCGACAGGGGAGGTCTGGAAACACCATATATTTT. Its protein product is CASSERQGRSGNTIYF.